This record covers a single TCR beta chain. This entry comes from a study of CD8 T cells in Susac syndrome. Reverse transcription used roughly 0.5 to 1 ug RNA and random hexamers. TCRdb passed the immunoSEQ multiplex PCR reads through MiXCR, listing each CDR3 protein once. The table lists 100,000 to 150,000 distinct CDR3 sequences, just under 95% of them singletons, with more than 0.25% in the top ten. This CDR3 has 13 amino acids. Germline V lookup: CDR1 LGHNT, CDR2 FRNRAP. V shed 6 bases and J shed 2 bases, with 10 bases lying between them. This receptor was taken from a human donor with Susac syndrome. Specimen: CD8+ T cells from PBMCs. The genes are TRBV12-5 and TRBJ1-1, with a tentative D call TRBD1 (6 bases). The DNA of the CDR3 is TGTGCTAGTGGGAAGGACAGCAACACTGAAGCTTTCTTT. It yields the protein CASGKDSNTEAFF.